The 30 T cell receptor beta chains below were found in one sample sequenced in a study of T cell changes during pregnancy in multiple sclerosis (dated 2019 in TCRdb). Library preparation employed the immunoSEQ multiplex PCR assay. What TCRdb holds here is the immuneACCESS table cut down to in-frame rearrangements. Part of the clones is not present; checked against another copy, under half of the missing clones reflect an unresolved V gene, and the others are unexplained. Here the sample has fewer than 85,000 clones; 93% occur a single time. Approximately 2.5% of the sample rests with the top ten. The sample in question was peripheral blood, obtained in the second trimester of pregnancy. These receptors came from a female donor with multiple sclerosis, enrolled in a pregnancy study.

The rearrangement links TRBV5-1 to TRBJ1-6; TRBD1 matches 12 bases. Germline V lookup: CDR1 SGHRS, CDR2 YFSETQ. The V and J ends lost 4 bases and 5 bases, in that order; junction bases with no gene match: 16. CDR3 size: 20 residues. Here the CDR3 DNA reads TGCGCCAGCAGCCTGCACCTGGGGACAGGGGGCGCAATTAATAATTCACCCCTCCACTTT. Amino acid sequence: CASSLHLGTGGAINNSPLHF.

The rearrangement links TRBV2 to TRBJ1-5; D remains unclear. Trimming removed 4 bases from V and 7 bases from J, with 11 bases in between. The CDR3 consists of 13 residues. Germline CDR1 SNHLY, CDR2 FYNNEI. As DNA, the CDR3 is TGTGCCAGCAGTGCCGAGGAGAGGCAGCCCCAGCATTTT. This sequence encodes CASSAEERQPQHF.

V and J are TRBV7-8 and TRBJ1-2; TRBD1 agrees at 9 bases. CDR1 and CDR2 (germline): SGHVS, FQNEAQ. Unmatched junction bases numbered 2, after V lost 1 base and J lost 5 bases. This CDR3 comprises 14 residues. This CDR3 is CASSLDRGLYGYTF. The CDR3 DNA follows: TGTGCCAGCAGCTTAGACAGGGGGCTTTATGGCTACACCTTC.

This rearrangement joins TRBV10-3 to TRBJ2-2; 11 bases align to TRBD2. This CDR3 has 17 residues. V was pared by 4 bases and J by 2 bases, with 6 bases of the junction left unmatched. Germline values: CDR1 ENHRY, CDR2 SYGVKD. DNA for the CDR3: TGTGCCATCAGTGTTATTAGCGGGGGGGCCAACACCGGGGAGCTGTTTTTT. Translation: CAISVISGGANTGELFF.

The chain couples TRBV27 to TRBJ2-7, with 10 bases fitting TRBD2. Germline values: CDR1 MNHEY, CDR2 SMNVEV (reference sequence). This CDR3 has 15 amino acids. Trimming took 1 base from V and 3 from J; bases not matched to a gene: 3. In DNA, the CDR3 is TGTGCCAGCAGTTTATTACCTAGCGGGGGCTACGAGCAGTACTTC. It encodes CASSLLPSGGYEQYF.

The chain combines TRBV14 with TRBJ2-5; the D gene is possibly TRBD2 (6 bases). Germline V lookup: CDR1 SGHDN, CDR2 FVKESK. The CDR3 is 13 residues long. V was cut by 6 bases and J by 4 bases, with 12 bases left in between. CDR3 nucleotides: TGTGCCAGCAGAAGCGACGGGGGAGAGACCCAGTACTTC. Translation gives CASRSDGGETQYF.

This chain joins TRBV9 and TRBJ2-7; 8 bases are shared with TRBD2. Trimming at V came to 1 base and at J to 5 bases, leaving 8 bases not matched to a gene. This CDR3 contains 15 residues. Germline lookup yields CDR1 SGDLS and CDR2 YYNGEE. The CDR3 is CASSVREGLINEQYF. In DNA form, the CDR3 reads TGTGCCAGCAGCGTACGGGAGGGCCTAATAAACGAGCAGTACTTC.

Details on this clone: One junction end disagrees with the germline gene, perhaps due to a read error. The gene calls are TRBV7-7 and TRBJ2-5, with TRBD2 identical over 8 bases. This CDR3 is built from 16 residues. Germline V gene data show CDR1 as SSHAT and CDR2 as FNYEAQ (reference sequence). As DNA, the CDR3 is TGTGCTAGCAGCCCCTACTCCCTAGCGGGCGGTGAGACCCAGTACTTC. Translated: CASSPYSLAGGETQYF.

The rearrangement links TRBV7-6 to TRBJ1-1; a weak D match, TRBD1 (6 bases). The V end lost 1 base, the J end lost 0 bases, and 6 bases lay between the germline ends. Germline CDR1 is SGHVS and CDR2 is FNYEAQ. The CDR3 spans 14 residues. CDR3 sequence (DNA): TGTGCCAGCAGCTTAGGGGGGCTGAACACTGAAGCTTTCTTT. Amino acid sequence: CASSLGGLNTEAFF.

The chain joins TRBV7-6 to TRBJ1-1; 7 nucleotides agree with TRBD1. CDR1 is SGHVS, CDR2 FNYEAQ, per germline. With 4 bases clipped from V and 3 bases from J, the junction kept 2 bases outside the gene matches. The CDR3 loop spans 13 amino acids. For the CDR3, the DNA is TGTGCCAGCAGCTCGGGACAGTACACTGAAGCTTTCTTT. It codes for CASSSGQYTEAFF.

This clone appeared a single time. The CDR3 coding sequence is TGCAGCGATAGCGGGGGGGCCGAGAGGAATGAGCAGTTCTTC. Residues: CSDSGGAERNEQFF. V and J are TRBV29-1 and TRBJ2-1; 11 bases agree with TRBD2. CDR1 is SQVTM, CDR2 ANQGSEA, per germline. Germline trimming cut 7 bases from V and 7 bases from J; bases unmatched to any gene: 9. The CDR3 is 14 residues long.

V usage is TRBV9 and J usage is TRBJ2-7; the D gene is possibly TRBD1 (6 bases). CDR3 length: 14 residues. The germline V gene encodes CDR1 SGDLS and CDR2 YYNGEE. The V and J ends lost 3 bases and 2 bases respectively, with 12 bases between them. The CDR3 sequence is CASSGTERTYEQYF. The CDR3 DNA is TGTGCCAGCAGCGGGACAGAGAGAACCTACGAGCAGTACTTC.

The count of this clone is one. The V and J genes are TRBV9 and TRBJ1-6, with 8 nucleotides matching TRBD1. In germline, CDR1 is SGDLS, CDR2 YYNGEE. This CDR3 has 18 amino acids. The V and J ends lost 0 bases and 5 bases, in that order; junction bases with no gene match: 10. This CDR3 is CASSVARGQGWDNSPLHF. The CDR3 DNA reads TGTGCCAGCAGCGTAGCTCGAGGACAGGGTTGGGATAATTCACCCCTCCACTTT.

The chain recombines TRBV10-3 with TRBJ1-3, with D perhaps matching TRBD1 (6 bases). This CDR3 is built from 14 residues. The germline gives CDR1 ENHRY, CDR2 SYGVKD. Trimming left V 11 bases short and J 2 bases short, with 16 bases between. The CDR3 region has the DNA TGTGCCCCAAAAGGCGACAGGACTGGAAACACCATATATTTT. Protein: CAPKGDRTGNTIYF.

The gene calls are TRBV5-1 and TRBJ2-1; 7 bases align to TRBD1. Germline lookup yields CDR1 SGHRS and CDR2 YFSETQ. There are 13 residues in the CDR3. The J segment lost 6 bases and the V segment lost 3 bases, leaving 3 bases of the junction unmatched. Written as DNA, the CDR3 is TGCGCCAGCAGCTCACAGGGGTCCAATGAGCAGTTCTTC. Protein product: CASSSQGSNEQFF.

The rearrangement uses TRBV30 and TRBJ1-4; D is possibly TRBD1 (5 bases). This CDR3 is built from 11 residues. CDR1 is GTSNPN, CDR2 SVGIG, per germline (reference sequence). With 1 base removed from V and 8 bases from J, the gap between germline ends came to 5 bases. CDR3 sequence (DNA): TGTGCCTGGAGTGGGGGCGAAAAACTGTTTTTT. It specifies CAWSGGEKLFF. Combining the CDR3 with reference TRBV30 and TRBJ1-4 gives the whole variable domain SQTIHQWPATLVQPVGSPLSLECTVEGTSNPNLYWYRQAAGRGLQLLFYSVGIGQISSEVPQNLSASRPQDRQFILSSKKLLLSDSGFYLCAWSGGEKLFFGSGTQLSVL.

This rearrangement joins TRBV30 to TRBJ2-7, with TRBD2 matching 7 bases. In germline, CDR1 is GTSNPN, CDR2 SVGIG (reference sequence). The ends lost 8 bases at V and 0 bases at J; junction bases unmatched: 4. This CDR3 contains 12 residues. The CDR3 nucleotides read TGTGCCGGCCGGGACTACTCCTACGAGCAGTACTTC. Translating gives CAGRDYSYEQYF.

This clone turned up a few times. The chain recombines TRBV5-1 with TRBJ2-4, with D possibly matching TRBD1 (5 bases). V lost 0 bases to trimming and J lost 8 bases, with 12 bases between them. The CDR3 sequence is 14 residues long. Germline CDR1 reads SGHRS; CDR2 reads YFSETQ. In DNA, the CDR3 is TGCGCCAGCAGCTTGGGACAGAGTCAGGACATTCAGTACTTC. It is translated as CASSLGQSQDIQYF.

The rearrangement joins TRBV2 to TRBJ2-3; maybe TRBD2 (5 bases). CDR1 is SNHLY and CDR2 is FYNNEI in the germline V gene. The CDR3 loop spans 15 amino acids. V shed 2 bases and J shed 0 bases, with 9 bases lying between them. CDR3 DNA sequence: TGTGCCAGCAGTGAATTTCGGGGAAGCACAGATACGCAGTATTTT. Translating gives CASSEFRGSTDTQYF.

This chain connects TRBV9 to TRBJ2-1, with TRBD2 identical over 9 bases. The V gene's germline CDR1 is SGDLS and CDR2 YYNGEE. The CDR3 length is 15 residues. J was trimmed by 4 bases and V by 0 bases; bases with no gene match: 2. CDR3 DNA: TGTGCCAGCAGCGTAGCTAGCGGGGCGTACAATGAGCAGTTCTTC. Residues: CASSVASGAYNEQFF.

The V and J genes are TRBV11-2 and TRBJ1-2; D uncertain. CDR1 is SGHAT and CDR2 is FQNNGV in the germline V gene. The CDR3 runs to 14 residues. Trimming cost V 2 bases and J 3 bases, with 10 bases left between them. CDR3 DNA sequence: TGTGCCAGCAGCTTATCGTCCGGGGACTATGGCTACACCTTC. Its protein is CASSLSSGDYGYTF.

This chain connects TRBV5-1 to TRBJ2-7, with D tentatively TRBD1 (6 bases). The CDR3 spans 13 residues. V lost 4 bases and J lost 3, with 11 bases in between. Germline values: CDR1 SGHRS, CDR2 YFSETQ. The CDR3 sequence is CASSTDRDYEQYF. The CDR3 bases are TGCGCCAGCAGCACGGACAGAGACTACGAGCAGTACTTC.

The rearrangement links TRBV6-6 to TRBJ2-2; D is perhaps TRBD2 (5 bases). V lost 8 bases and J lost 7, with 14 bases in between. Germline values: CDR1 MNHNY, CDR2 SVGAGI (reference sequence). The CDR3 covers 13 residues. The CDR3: CASAPAAGGELFF. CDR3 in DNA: TGTGCCAGCGCCCCGGCTGCGGGCGGGGAGCTGTTTTTT.

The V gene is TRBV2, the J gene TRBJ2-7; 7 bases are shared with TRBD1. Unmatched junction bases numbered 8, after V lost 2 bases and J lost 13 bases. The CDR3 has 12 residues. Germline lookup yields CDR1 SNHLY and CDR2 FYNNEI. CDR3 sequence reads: CASSEFRGRSYF. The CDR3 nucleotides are TGTGCCAGCAGTGAATTCAGGGGGAGATCTTACTTC. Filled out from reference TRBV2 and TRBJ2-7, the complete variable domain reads EPEVTQTPSHQVTQMGQEVILRCVPISNHLYFYWYRQILGQKVEFLVSFYNNEISEKSEIFDDQFSVERPDGSNFTLKIRSTKLEDSAMYFCASSEFRGRSYFGPGTRLTVT.

CDR3 region: CASSLVGLAGGDEQYF. Here the CDR3 DNA reads TGTGCCAGCAGCTTAGTGGGACTAGCGGGGGGAGACGAGCAGTACTTC. The chain has TRBV7-6 and TRBJ2-7, with 15 positions matching TRBD2. V trimming: 1 base; J trimming: 5 bases; junction bases outside the gene matches: 3. This CDR3 comprises 16 residues. Germline CDR1 and CDR2: SGHVS and FNYEAQ.

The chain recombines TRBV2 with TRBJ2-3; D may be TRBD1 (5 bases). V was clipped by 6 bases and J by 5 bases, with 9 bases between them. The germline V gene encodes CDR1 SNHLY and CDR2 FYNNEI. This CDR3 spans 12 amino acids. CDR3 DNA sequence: TGTGCCAGCAGAGCCCAGGGAGATACGCAGTATTTT. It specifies CASRAQGDTQYF.

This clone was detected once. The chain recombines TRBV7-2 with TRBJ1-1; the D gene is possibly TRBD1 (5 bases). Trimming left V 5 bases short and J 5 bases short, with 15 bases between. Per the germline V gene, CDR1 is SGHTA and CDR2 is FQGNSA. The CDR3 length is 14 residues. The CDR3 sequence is CASSPQGRRTEAFF. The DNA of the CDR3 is TGTGCCAGCAGCCCCCAGGGAAGGAGAACTGAAGCTTTCTTT.

CDR3 protein: CASSATGMGTGELFF. Here the CDR3 DNA reads TGTGCCAGTAGCGCGACAGGGATGGGCACCGGGGAGCTGTTTTTT. The rearrangement links TRBV19 to TRBJ2-2; 7 bases line up with TRBD1. CDR1 and CDR2 (germline): LNHDA, SQIVND (reference sequence). J was trimmed by 4 bases and V by 6 bases; bases with no gene match: 8. The CDR3 length is 15 residues.

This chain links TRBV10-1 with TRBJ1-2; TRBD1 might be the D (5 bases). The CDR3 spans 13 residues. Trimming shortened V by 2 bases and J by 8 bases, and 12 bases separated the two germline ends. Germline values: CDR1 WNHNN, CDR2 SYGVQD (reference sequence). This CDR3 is CASSEKPGDGYTF. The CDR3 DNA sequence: TGCGCCAGCAGTGAGAAGCCGGGGGACGGCTACACCTTC.

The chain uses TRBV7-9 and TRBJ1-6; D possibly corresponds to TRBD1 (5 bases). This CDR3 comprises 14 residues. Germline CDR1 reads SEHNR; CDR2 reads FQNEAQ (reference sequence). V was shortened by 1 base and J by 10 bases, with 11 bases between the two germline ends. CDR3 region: CASSLGQSRSPLHF. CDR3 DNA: TGTGCCAGCAGCTTAGGACAGTCACGGTCACCCCTCCACTTT.